The T cell receptor beta chain under discussion was sequenced for a study of T cell clusters in autoimmune cytopenias. Study-level information: Healthy control donors averaged about 52 years of age, with a median of approximately 63 years. Points from the study as a whole: Physiological T cell clusters of healthy donors were apparently absent in primary autoimmune cytopenia patients.

Each sample's input was about 270 ng genomic DNA, some 40,000 genome equivalents. As concerns this clonotype: Its specificity is unknown.

This CDR3 is built from 14 residues. Germline V gene lookup returns CDR1 SGHRS and CDR2 YFSETQ. One tube held mixed TRB-A and TRB-B primer pools for touch-down PCR. Using the multiplex PCR reads, TCRdb records one entry per CDR3 protein without DNA. The sample table sets out around 11,000 distinct CDR3 sequences. These data were likewise used in another study, on T cell repertoires in aging, cancer and after chemotherapy. That source reports: Over several months to years, re-sampled healthy donor repertoires clearly shared clones. Compared with age-matched healthy donors, untreated hematological or solid cancer patients showed higher blood TCR clonality.

The sequence derives from a human donor in good health. This rearrangement joins TRBV5-1 to TRBJ1-4. What was sequenced was peripheral blood. The CDR3 protein is CASSLTAANEKLFF. The entire variable domain, with the rest obtained from reference TRBV5-1 and TRBJ1-4, is as follows: KAGVTQTPRYLIKTRGQQVTLSCSPISGHRSVSWYQQTPGQGLQFLFEYFSETQRNKGNFPGRFSGRQFSNSRSEMNVSTLELGDSALYLCASSLTAANEKLFFGSGTQLSVL.